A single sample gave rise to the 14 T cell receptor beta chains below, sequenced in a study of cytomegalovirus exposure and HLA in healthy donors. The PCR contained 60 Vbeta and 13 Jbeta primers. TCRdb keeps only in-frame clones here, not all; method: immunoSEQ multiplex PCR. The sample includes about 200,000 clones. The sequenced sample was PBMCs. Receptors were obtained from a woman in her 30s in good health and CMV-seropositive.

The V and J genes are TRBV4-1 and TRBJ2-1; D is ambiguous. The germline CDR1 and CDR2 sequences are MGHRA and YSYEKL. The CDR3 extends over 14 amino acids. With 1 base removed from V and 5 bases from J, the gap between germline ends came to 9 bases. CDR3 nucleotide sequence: TGCGCCAGCAGCCAAGTGATACTCGACAATGAGCAGTTCTTC. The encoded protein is CASSQVILDNEQFF.

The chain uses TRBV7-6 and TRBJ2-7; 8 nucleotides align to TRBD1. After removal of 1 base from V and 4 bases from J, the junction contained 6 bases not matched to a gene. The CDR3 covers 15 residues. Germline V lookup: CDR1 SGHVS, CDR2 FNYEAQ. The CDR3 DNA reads TGTGCCAGCAGCTTAGACAGGGGGGAACGGTACGAGCAGTACTTC. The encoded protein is CASSLDRGERYEQYF.

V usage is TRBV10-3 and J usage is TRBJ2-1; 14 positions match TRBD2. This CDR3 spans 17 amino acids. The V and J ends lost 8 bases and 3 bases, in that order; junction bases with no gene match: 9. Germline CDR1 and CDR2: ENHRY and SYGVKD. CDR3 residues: CAIGTSGSRMSYNEQFF. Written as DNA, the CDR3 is TGTGCCATCGGGACTAGCGGGAGCCGCATGAGCTACAATGAGCAGTTCTTC.

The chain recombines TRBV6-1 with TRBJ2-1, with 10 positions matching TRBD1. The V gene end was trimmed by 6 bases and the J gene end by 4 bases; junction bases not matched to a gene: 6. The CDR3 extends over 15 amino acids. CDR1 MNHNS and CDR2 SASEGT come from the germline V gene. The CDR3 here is CASRSTGGEYNEQFF. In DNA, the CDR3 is TGTGCCAGCAGATCGACAGGGGGCGAGTACAATGAGCAGTTCTTC.

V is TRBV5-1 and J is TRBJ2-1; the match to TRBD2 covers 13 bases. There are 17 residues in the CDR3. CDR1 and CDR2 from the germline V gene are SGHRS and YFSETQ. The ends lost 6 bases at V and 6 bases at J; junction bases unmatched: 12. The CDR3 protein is CASNWGLAGRGSNEQFF. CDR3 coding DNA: TGCGCCAGCAACTGGGGACTAGCGGGAAGAGGGAGCAATGAGCAGTTCTTC.

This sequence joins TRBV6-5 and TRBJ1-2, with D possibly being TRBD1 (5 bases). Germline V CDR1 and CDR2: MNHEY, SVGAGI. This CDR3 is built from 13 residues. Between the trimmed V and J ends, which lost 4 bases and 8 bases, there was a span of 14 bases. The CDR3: CASSFGRAKGYTF. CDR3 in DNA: TGTGCCAGCAGTTTCGGCAGGGCCAAAGGCTACACCTTC.

CDR3 region: CASAGSGDEQFF. CDR3 coding DNA: TGTGCCAGCGCAGGATCAGGGGATGAGCAGTTCTTC. The chain has TRBV2 and TRBJ2-1; a possible D gene is TRBD1 (6 bases). The CDR3 totals 12 residues. Germline V gene lookup returns CDR1 SNHLY and CDR2 FYNNEI. The V gene lost 8 bases and the J gene lost 8 bases, with 13 bases spanning the gap.

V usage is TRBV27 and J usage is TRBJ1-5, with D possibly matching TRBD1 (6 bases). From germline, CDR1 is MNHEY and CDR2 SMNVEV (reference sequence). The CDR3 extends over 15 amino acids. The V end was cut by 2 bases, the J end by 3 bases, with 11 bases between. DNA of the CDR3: TGTGCCAGCAGTTTAGGACAGCTTCCCAATCAGCCCCAGCATTTT. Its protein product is CASSLGQLPNQPQHF.

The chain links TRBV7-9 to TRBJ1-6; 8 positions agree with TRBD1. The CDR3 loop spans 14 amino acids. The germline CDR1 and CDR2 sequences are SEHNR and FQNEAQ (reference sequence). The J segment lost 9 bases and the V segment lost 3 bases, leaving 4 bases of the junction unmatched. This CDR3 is CASSFQGASSPLHF. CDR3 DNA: TGTGCCAGCAGCTTCCAGGGGGCTAGTTCACCCCTCCACTTT.

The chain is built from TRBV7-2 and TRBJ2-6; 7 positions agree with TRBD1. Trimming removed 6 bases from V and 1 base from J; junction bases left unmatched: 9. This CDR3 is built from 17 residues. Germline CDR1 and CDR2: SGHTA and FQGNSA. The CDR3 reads CASSFLPGGSGANVLTF. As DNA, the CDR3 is TGTGCCAGCAGTTTTCTCCCAGGGGGTTCTGGGGCCAACGTCCTGACTTTC. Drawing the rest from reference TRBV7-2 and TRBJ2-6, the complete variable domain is GAGVSQSPSNKVTEKGKDVELRCDPISGHTALYWYRQSLGQGLEFLIYFQGNSAPDKSGLPSDRFSAERTGGSVSTLTIQRTQQEDSAVYLCASSFLPGGSGANVLTFGAGSRLTVL.

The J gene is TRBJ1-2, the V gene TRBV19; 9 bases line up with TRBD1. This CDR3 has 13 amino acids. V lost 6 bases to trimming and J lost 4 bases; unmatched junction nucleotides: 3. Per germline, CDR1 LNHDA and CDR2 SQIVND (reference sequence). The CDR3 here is CASRDRGGYGYTF. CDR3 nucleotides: TGTGCCAGTAGGGACAGGGGAGGCTATGGCTACACCTTC.

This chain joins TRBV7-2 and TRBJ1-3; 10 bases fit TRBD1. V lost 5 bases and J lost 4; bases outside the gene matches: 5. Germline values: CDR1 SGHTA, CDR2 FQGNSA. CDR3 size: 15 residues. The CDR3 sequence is CASSKTGGPGNTIYF. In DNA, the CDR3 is TGTGCCAGCAGCAAGACAGGGGGCCCCGGAAACACCATATATTTT.

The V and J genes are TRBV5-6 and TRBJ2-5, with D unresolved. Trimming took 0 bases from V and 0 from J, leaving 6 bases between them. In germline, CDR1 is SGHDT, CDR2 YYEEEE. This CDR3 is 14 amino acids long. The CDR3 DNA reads TGTGCCAGCAGCTTGGCGGGTCACCAAGAGACCCAGTACTTC. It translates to CASSLAGHQETQYF. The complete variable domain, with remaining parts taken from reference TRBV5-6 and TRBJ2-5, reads DAGVTQSPTHLIKTRGQQVTLRCSPKSGHDTVSWYQQALGQGPQFIFQYYEEEERQRGNFPDRFSGHQFPNYSSELNVNALLLGDSALYLCASSLAGHQETQYFGPGTRLLVL.

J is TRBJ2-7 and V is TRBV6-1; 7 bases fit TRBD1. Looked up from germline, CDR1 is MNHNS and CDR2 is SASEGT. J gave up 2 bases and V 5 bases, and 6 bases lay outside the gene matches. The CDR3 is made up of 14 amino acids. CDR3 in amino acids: CASSSSGTAYEQYF. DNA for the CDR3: TGTGCCAGCAGTTCCTCCGGGACAGCCTACGAGCAGTACTTC.